The rows below give T cell receptor beta chains drawn from one sample of a study of cytotoxic CD8 clonotypes in ibrutinib-treated CLL. Clones were read by immunoSEQ multiplex PCR, and TCRdb kept only the in-frame ones, dropping some. The sample has approximately 200,000 clones, over 60% seen once; the top ten hold 13%. Sample: PBMCs, taken after 24 months of ibrutinib treatment. All receptors come from a human donor with chronic lymphocytic leukemia. Each CDR3 is given with its conserved first and last residue. A D gene is named only where the DNA matches it firmly. Clone size, where shown, is once, few, many, or a class for clones that have expanded.

CDR3aa	CDR3nt	v_gene	abundance	d_gene	j_gene
CASSLGPQGSNQPQHF	TGCGCCAGCAGCTTGGGGCCTCAGGGATCCAATCAGCCCCAGCATTTT	TRBV5-1	-	-	TRBJ1-5
CASIQGKETQYF	TGTGCCAGCATACAGGGTAAAGAGACCCAGTACTTC	TRBV2	once	-	TRBJ2-5
CAIGPTGDSNQPQHF	TGTGCCATCGGACCGACAGGGGATAGCAATCAGCCCCAGCATTTT	TRBV10-3	-	TRBD1	TRBJ1-5
CASRDKLWYPYNEQFF	TGTGCCAGTAGGGATAAACTATGGTACCCCTACAATGAGCAGTTCTTC	TRBV19	-	-	TRBJ2-1
CATSRAGAAYNEQFF	TGTGCCACCAGTAGAGCGGGAGCGGCCTACAATGAGCAGTTCTTC	TRBV15	-	TRBD2	TRBJ2-1
CASSLGGAQPQHF	TGTGCCAGCAGCTTAGGGGGGGCTCAGCCCCAGCATTTT	TRBV7-9	few	-	TRBJ1-5
CATSRQGLAALQETQYF	TGTGCCACCAGCAGACAAGGACTAGCGGCCCTCCAAGAGACCCAGTACTTC	TRBV15	-	TRBD2	TRBJ2-5
CASSWDSNSNQPQHF	TGTGCCAGCAGTTGGGACTCAAATAGCAATCAGCCCCAGCATTTT	TRBV2	few	-	TRBJ1-5
CASSSSGQGGAYEQYF	TGTGCCAGCAGCTCATCTGGACAGGGAGGAGCCTACGAGCAGTACTTC	TRBV11-3	-	TRBD1	TRBJ2-7
CASSLFLRQGNTGELFF	TGTGCCAGCAGCTTGTTTCTCCGACAGGGGAACACCGGGGAGCTGTTTTTT	TRBV5-6	-	TRBD1	TRBJ2-2
CSVGDWTGETQYF	TGCAGCGTTGGCGACTGGACAGGGGAGACCCAGTACTTC	TRBV29-1	-	TRBD1	TRBJ2-5
CASSQVLGLGSGSYNEQFF	TGTGCCAGCAGCCAAGTTCTGGGCTTGGGGAGCGGTTCCTACAATGAGCAGTTCTTC	TRBV14	-	-	TRBJ2-1